Listed below are T cell receptor beta chains from one sample, sequenced in a study of blood T cell repertoires in COVID-19. Using immunoSEQ multiplex PCR, the repertoire was profiled, and TCRdb retains in-frame clones only, with some absent. Of 450,000 to 500,000 clones in the sample, roughly 87% were seen once. The sequenced material came from PBMCs or T cells enriched from blood (not recorded which). Receptors originate from a woman aged 18-35 years who had recovered from COVID-19. Each CDR3 is given with its conserved first and last residue. The D gene is left open where the match is weak. Some rows mark clone size as missing; the rest say once, few, many or name a class of expanded clone.

clone size: -; D gene: -; V gene: TRBV3-1/TRBV3-2; J gene: TRBJ2-3; CDR3 protein: CASSQGPTDTQYF; CDR3 DNA: TGTGCCAGCAGCCAAGGGCCCACAGATACGCAGTATTTT
clone size: -; D gene: -; V gene: TRBV5-1; J gene: TRBJ1-3; CDR3 protein: CASSTGHHSGNTIYF; CDR3 DNA: TGCGCCAGCAGCACGGGACACCACTCTGGAAACACCATATATTTT
clone size: few; D gene: -; V gene: TRBV6-5; J gene: TRBJ2-7; CDR3 protein: CASSYVFTTSSYEQYF; CDR3 DNA: TGTGCCAGCAGTTATGTTTTTACCACTAGCTCCTACGAGCAGTACTTC
clone size: -; D gene: -; V gene: TRBV5-6; J gene: TRBJ1-2; CDR3 protein: CASSLALVWGPNYGYTF; CDR3 DNA: TGTGCCAGCAGCTTGGCTTTGGTTTGGGGCCCTAACTATGGCTACACCTTC
clone size: -; D gene: -; V gene: TRBV6-1; J gene: TRBJ1-3; CDR3 protein: CASSEIPLKNTIYF; CDR3 DNA: TGTGCCAGCAGTGAAATCCCCCTAAAAAACACCATATATTTT
clone size: -; D gene: TRBD2; V gene: TRBV2; J gene: TRBJ2-1; CDR3 protein: CASKTGTSVNEQFF; CDR3 DNA: TGTGCCAGCAAAACAGGGACTAGCGTCAATGAGCAGTTCTTC
clone size: -; D gene: -; V gene: TRBV10-3; J gene: TRBJ2-5; CDR3 protein: CAISEAGAGKETQYF; CDR3 DNA: TGTGCCATCAGTGAGGCAGGGGCAGGGAAAGAGACCCAGTACTTC
clone size: -; D gene: -; V gene: TRBV5-1; J gene: TRBJ2-3; CDR3 protein: CASSLGQDRTDTQYF; CDR3 DNA: TGCGCCAGCAGCTTGGGACAGGACCGCACAGATACGCAGTATTTT
clone size: -; D gene: TRBD1; V gene: TRBV5-6; J gene: TRBJ2-3; CDR3 protein: CASSLRDRGTDTQYF; CDR3 DNA: TGTGCCAGCAGCTTGAGGGACAGGGGGACAGATACGCAGTATTTT
clone size: -; D gene: -; V gene: TRBV6-4; J gene: TRBJ2-1; CDR3 protein: CASSERPGGNEQFF; CDR3 DNA: TGTGCCAGCAGTGAAAGGCCAGGGGGGAATGAGCAGTTCTTC
clone size: -; D gene: -; V gene: TRBV5-1; J gene: TRBJ2-2; CDR3 protein: CASSALQGSGELFF; CDR3 DNA: TGCGCCAGCAGCGCTCTACAGGGCAGCGGGGAGCTGTTTTTT
clone size: -; D gene: -; V gene: TRBV28; J gene: TRBJ1-1; CDR3 protein: CASSPPGDTEAFF; CDR3 DNA: TGTGCCAGCTCCCCCCCGGGGGACACTGAAGCTTTCTTT
clone size: once; D gene: TRBD2; V gene: TRBV2; J gene: TRBJ2-3; CDR3 protein: CASSERGLDVETDTQYF; CDR3 DNA: TGTGCCAGCAGTGAACGAGGACTAGATGTCGAAACAGATACGCAGTATTTT
clone size: -; D gene: -; V gene: TRBV2; J gene: TRBJ2-3; CDR3 protein: CASRAGVEDTQYF; CDR3 DNA: TGTGCCAGCAGGGCAGGGGTAGAAGATACGCAGTATTTT
clone size: -; D gene: -; V gene: TRBV2; J gene: TRBJ2-1; CDR3 protein: CASRGGGKDEQFF; CDR3 DNA: TGTGCCAGCAGGGGAGGGGGTAAAGATGAGCAGTTCTTC
clone size: -; D gene: TRBD2; V gene: TRBV5-4; J gene: TRBJ2-2; CDR3 protein: CASSSPGLAGGPWGELFF; CDR3 DNA: TGTGCCAGCAGCTCCCCAGGACTAGCGGGGGGGCCTTGGGGGGAGCTGTTTTTT
clone size: -; D gene: -; V gene: TRBV7-9; J gene: TRBJ1-4; CDR3 protein: CASSLEGFNEKLFF; CDR3 DNA: TGTGCCAGCAGCTTAGAGGGGTTTAATGAAAAACTGTTTTTT
clone size: -; D gene: -; V gene: TRBV10-3; J gene: TRBJ2-7; CDR3 protein: CAIRPWDFSYEQYF; CDR3 DNA: TGTGCCATCAGACCATGGGACTTCTCCTACGAGCAGTACTTC
clone size: -; D gene: TRBD2; V gene: TRBV29-1; J gene: TRBJ2-5; CDR3 protein: CSVDGRETQYF; CDR3 DNA: TGCAGCGTTGACGGGAGGGAGACCCAGTACTTC
clone size: -; D gene: -; V gene: TRBV2; J gene: TRBJ2-7; CDR3 protein: CASSRSRQGSSYEQYF; CDR3 DNA: TGTGCCAGCAGCCGGAGCCGGCAGGGTTCTTCCTACGAGCAGTACTTC
clone size: -; D gene: TRBD1; V gene: TRBV4-1; J gene: TRBJ1-1; CDR3 protein: CASSQDLGTGSEAFF; CDR3 DNA: TGCGCCAGCAGCCAAGATTTGGGGACAGGTTCCGAAGCTTTCTTT
clone size: few; D gene: -; V gene: TRBV15; J gene: TRBJ1-5; CDR3 protein: CATSRDLSETENYQPQHF; CDR3 DNA: TGTGCCACCAGCAGAGATCTTTCAGAGACAGAAAATTATCAGCCCCAGCATTTT
clone size: -; D gene: -; V gene: TRBV7-9; J gene: TRBJ1-5; CDR3 protein: CASRAQANQPQHF; CDR3 DNA: TGTGCCAGCAGAGCTCAGGCGAATCAGCCCCAGCATTTT
clone size: few; D gene: TRBD1; V gene: TRBV3-1/TRBV3-2; J gene: TRBJ1-3; CDR3 protein: CASMQGVTGNTIYF; CDR3 DNA: TGTGCCAGCATGCAGGGGGTAACGGGAAACACCATATATTTT
clone size: -; D gene: -; V gene: TRBV12-3/TRBV12-4; J gene: TRBJ2-1; CDR3 protein: CASSFLLNNEQFF; CDR3 DNA: TGTGCCAGCAGTTTCCTGCTAAACAATGAGCAGTTCTTC
clone size: once; D gene: -; V gene: TRBV27; J gene: TRBJ1-3; CDR3 protein: CASSSGLGNTIYF; CDR3 DNA: TGTGCCAGCAGTTCGGGATTGGGAAACACCATATATTTT
clone size: -; D gene: -; V gene: TRBV18; J gene: TRBJ1-1; CDR3 protein: CASSLGWGRRDGTEAFF; CDR3 DNA: TGTGCCAGCTCACTGGGGTGGGGTCGGAGGGACGGCACTGAAGCTTTCTTT